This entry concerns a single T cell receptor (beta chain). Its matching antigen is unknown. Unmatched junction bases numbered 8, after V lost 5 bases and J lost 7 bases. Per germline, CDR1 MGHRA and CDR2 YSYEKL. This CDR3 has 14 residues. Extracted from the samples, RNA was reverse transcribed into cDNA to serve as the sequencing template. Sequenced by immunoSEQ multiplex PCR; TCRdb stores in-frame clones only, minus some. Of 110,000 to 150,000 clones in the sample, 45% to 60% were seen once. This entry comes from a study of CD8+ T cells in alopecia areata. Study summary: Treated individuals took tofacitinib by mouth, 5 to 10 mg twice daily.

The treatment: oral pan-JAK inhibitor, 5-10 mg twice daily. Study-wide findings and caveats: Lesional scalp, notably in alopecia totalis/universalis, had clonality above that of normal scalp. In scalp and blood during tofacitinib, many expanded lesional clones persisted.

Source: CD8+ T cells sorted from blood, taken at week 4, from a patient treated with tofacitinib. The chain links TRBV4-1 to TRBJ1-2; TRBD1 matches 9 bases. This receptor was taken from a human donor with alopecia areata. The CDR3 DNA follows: TGCGCCAGCAGCTCCAGACAGGGGGACGGTGGCTACACCTTC. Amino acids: CASSSRQGDGGYTF.